These T cell receptor beta chains were read from a single sample in a study of blood T cell repertoires in COVID-19. Here immunoSEQ multiplex PCR was the method, and the copy in TCRdb shows in-frame clones only, minus some. The sample lists around 220,000 clones, 80% occurring once. The sample comprised PBMCs or T cells enriched from blood (not recorded which). These receptors all stem from a woman in her thirties or forties with acute COVID-19. The CDR3 runs from the conserved cysteine through the conserved F or W. A D gene is named only where the DNA matches it firmly. The size of a clone is reported for some rows only, either as once, few or many, or as a class for expanded clones.

TRBJ1-6 | TRBV10-3 | NA | 13 | NA | TGTGCCATCAGTGATCAAATCCCCTCACCCCTCCACTTT | CAISDQIPSPLHF
TRBJ1-2 | TRBV11-2 | NA | 15 | few | TGTGCCAGCAGCCTGAGCGGGACCGTATCCTATGGCTACACCTTC | CASSLSGTVSYGYTF
TRBJ2-7 | TRBV5-8 | NA | 14 | NA | TGTGCCAGCAGCGCCCTCTTGGGAGTCGACGAGCAGTACTTC | CASSALLGVDEQYF
TRBJ2-7 | TRBV5-1 | TRBD2 | 15 | NA | TGCGCCAGCAGCTTGGCCGGGACTAGCCCCTACGAGCAGTACTTC | CASSLAGTSPYEQYF
TRBJ1-1 | TRBV5-1 | NA | 14 | few | TGCGCCAGCAGCTTTGCAGCGCAGAACACTGAAGCTTTCTTT | CASSFAAQNTEAFF
TRBJ1-2 | TRBV30 | TRBD1 | 15 | few | TGTGCCTGGAGTGCATCGGACAGGGGTTTCTATGGCTACACCTTC | CAWSASDRGFYGYTF
TRBJ1-1 | TRBV30 | TRBD1 | 11 | few | TGTGCCTGGAGTGTCTACAGGGGGGCTTTCTTT | CAWSVYRGAFF
TRBJ1-1 | TRBV3-1/TRBV3-2 | NA | 12 | NA | TGTGCCAGCAGCCAACAAGACAGGGAAGCTTTCTTT | CASSQQDREAFF
TRBJ1-6 | TRBV5-1 | NA | 17 | once | TGCGCCAGCAGTGCCGGGTGGGGAGGCTCCTATAATTCACCCCTCCACTTT | CASSAGWGGSYNSPLHF
TRBJ2-7 | TRBV5-1 | TRBD1 | 16 | NA | TGCGCCAGCAGCGCACGGACAGGGGTTAAGTCCTACGAGCAGTACTTC | CASSARTGVKSYEQYF
TRBJ2-1 | TRBV19 | TRBD2 | 14 | NA | TGTGCCAGTAGTGGGGTAGCGGGAGTAGGTGAGCAGTTCTTC | CASSGVAGVGEQFF
TRBJ1-6 | TRBV14 | NA | 14 | few | TGTGCCAGCAGCCCCCGGACAGTAAATTCACCCCTCCACTTT | CASSPRTVNSPLHF
TRBJ2-7 | TRBV7-6 | TRBD2 | 14 | NA | TGTGCCAGCAGCTTAAAAACGGGGGGATACGAGCAGTACTTC | CASSLKTGGYEQYF
TRBJ2-7 | TRBV6-5 | NA | 14 | NA | TGTGCCAGCAGTTCCCGGACAGCGGGATACGAGCAGTACTTC | CASSSRTAGYEQYF
TRBJ1-2 | TRBV28 | NA | 14 | NA | TGTGCCAGCAGTTCGACACCCTCATACTATGGCTACACCTTC | CASSSTPSYYGYTF
TRBJ2-3 | TRBV10-3 | TRBD2 | 14 | NA | TGTGCCATCAGTAAAGCGGGGGTCGGAGATACGCAGTATTTT | CAISKAGVGDTQYF
TRBJ2-1 | TRBV3-1/TRBV3-2 | TRBD2 | 14 | once | TGTGCCAGCAGCCAGCTAGCGGGAGGGAACGAGCAGTTCTTC | CASSQLAGGNEQFF
TRBJ2-6 | TRBV6-5 | NA | 16 | once | TGTGCCAGCAGTTCGCAGGGGATCTCTGGGGCCAACGTCCTGACTTTC | CASSSQGISGANVLTF
TRBJ1-3 | TRBV28 | NA | 12 | NA | TGTGCCAGCAGCGTTGAGCGAAACACCATATATTTT | CASSVERNTIYF
TRBJ2-7 | TRBV20-1 | TRBD1 | 11 | once | TGCAGTGCAGGGGGCATCTACGAGCAGTACTTC | CSAGGIYEQYF
TRBJ2-1 | TRBV28 | TRBD2 | 17 | NA | TGTGCCAGCAGTTCGACTCTAGCGGGGCGGGGGTTGAATGAGCAGTTCTTC | CASSSTLAGRGLNEQFF
TRBJ1-1 | TRBV19 | NA | 13 | few | TGTGCCACCGCGGGGAGATCGAACACTGAAGCTTTCTTT | CATAGRSNTEAFF
TRBJ1-1 | TRBV11-2 | NA | 12 | NA | TGTGCCAGCGCTGTCGGGGGTCCTGAAGCTTTCTTT | CASAVGGPEAFF
TRBJ2-3 | TRBV5-8 | TRBD2 | 16 | NA | TGTGCCAGCAGCCCCGGACTAGCGGGAGCAACAGATACGCAGTATTTT | CASSPGLAGATDTQYF
TRBJ2-3 | TRBV25-1 | NA | 16 | once | TGTGCCAGCAGCCTCACCTCGACAGCCCTCACAGATACGCAGTATTTT | CASSLTSTALTDTQYF
TRBJ2-3 | TRBV7-9 | TRBD1 | 12 | few | TGTGCCAGCAACTCCGGACAGGTTATTTCGTATTTT | CASNSGQVISYF
TRBJ1-2 | TRBV12-3/TRBV12-4 | TRBD1 | 12 | NA | TGTGCCAGCAGTATCAGACAGGGGGGCTACACCTTC | CASSIRQGGYTF
TRBJ1-6 | TRBV2 | NA | 15 | NA | TGTGCCAGCAGGTTGGTAAGGGGCGAGAATTCACCCCTCCACTTT | CASRLVRGENSPLHF
TRBJ1-2 | TRBV28 | NA | 12 | NA | TGTGCCAGCAGTTTAATCGAGTCTGGCTACACCTTC | CASSLIESGYTF
TRBJ1-2 | TRBV18 | NA | 15 | once | TGTGCCAGCTCACCAGGCAGGGAGGTACGCTATGGCTACACCTTC | CASSPGREVRYGYTF
TRBJ1-2 | TRBV6-5 | TRBD1 | 14 | NA | TGTGCCAGCAGCGACGATGGGACAGGGCTTGGCTACACCTTC | CASSDDGTGLGYTF
TRBJ1-6 | TRBV7-2 | NA | 15 | NA | TGTGCCAGCAGGGGGCTTCGGCCCTATAATTCACCCCTCCACTTT | CASRGLRPYNSPLHF
TRBJ1-2 | TRBV30 | NA | 13 | NA | TGTGCCTGGTCTCCTGGGGGAGGCTATGGCTACACCTTC | CAWSPGGGYGYTF